Shown below are 28 T cell receptor beta chains from a single sample sequenced in a study of blood T cell repertoires in COVID-19. Generated by immunoSEQ multiplex PCR, the TCRdb table keeps only in-frame clones and is missing some. Among more than 200,000 clones listed, about four fifths were seen once. The source material was PBMCs or T cells enriched from blood (not recorded which). Source of these receptors: a man aged 55 to 69 who had recovered from COVID-19.

The V and J genes are TRBV12-3 or TRBV12-4 and TRBJ1-1, with D hard to call. The CDR3 loop spans 13 amino acids. V dropped 6 bases and J dropped 2 bases, with 10 bases sitting between them. The CDR3 region is CASSHTDNTEAFF. The CDR3, as DNA: TGTGCCAGCAGCCACACAGATAACACTGAAGCTTTCTTT.

V usage is TRBV9 and J usage is TRBJ1-6; 8 bases agree with TRBD1. Per the germline V gene, CDR1 is SGDLS and CDR2 is YYNGEE. Trimming took 4 bases from V and 7 from J; bases not matched to a gene: 4. The CDR3 has 14 residues. In DNA, the CDR3 is TGTGCCAGCAGCCGGACAGGGAACAATTCACCCCTCCACTTT. It is translated as CASSRTGNNSPLHF.

This chain uses TRBV2 with TRBJ1-1; 8 bases are a match to TRBD1. The V gene end was trimmed by 7 bases and the J gene end by 3 bases; junction bases not matched to a gene: 4. The CDR3 has 13 amino acids. In germline, CDR1 is SNHLY, CDR2 FYNNEI. Written as DNA, the CDR3 is TGTGCCAGCACAGGGGGCACGGACACTGAAGCTTTCTTT. Translation: CASTGGTDTEAFF.

The V gene is TRBV15, the J gene TRBJ1-2, with a tentative D call TRBD1 (5 bases). Germline V gene sequence: CDR1 LNHNV, CDR2 YYDKDF (reference sequence). The CDR3 covers 15 residues. Trimming stripped 3 bases from V and 1 base from J, with 12 bases between. CDR3 sequence reads: CATSRGTQGNYGYTF. DNA of the CDR3: TGTGCCACCAGCAGGGGAACCCAGGGTAACTATGGCTACACCTTC.

This clone occurred a few times. The gene calls are TRBV19 and TRBJ1-2; D call uncertain. V was clipped by 6 bases and J by 4 bases, with 15 bases between them. The germline V gene has CDR1 LNHDA and CDR2 SQIVND (reference sequence). The CDR3 extends over 14 amino acids. The CDR3 spells CASSREQRTYGYTF. CDR3 DNA: TGTGCCAGTAGCCGGGAGCAGCGCACCTATGGCTACACCTTC.

CDR3 sequence reads: CASSPSSPGTQYF. The CDR3 DNA reads TGTGCCAGCTCACCAAGCAGCCCGGGTACGCAGTATTTT. This chain joins TRBV18 and TRBJ2-3, with D uncertain. The CDR3 has 13 amino acids. Germline V gives CDR1 KGHSH, CDR2 LQKENI. Trimming stripped 2 bases from V and 8 bases from J, with 11 bases between.

V gene TRBV6-6 combines with J gene TRBJ2-5; no clear D gene. The CDR3 consists of 14 residues. Deletions cut 8 bases from V and 5 bases from J, with 18 bases between. The germline gives CDR1 MNHNY, CDR2 SVGAGI (reference sequence). The CDR3 DNA follows: TGTGCCAGCGACTTCGGAGCACCACGCGAGACCCAGTACTTC. It translates to CASDFGAPRETQYF.

V is TRBV6-1 and J is TRBJ2-7, with TRBD1 identical over 9 bases. The CDR3 extends over 16 amino acids. Germline loops: CDR1 MNHNS, CDR2 SASEGT. With V trimmed by 2 bases and J by 4 bases, 9 bases remained unmatched. The CDR3 DNA is TGTGCCAGCAGTGAACAAGGGACAGGGATCGGATACGAGCAGTACTTC. Amino acid sequence: CASSEQGTGIGYEQYF.

Written as DNA, the CDR3 is TGTGCCAGCAGTTTTGGGCGACAGGGGGCTGGTGGCTACACCTTC. This sequence encodes CASSFGRQGAGGYTF. V usage is TRBV27 and J usage is TRBJ1-2, with 10 nucleotides matching TRBD1. Germline assignment: CDR1 MNHEY and CDR2 SMNVEV (reference sequence). V lost 3 bases, J lost 7 bases, and 8 bases stayed unmatched. This CDR3 has 15 amino acids.

V and J are TRBV7-2 and TRBJ1-4; 7 bases are a match to TRBD1. V gave up 5 bases and J gave up 3 bases; unmatched junction bases: 12. Germline assignment: CDR1 SGHTA and CDR2 FQGNSA. This CDR3 is built from 17 residues. CDR3 sequence reads: CASSLRGGPAANEKLFF. CDR3 coding DNA: TGTGCCAGCAGCCTAAGAGGGGGCCCAGCGGCTAATGAAAAACTGTTTTTT. The full variable domain, in which reference TRBV7-2 and TRBJ1-4 provide the parts outside the CDR3, is GAGVSQSPSNKVTEKGKDVELRCDPISGHTALYWYRQSLGQGLEFLIYFQGNSAPDKSGLPSDRFSAERTGGSVSTLTIQRTQQEDSAVYLCASSLRGGPAANEKLFFGSGTQLSVL.

V gene TRBV20-1 combines with J gene TRBJ1-5; D is perhaps TRBD1 (5 bases). V lost 3 bases and J 11 bases, leaving 11 bases between the germline ends. This CDR3 contains 11 residues. Germline loops: CDR1 DFQATT, CDR2 SNEGSKA (reference sequence). CDR3 DNA: TGCAGTGCTAGTTTTCGGGGGACCCAGCATTTT. As protein: CSASFRGTQHF.

The chain combines TRBV7-9 with TRBJ2-3, with TRBD1 matching 8 bases. This CDR3 spans 16 amino acids. With 5 bases clipped from V and 4 bases from J, the junction kept 11 bases outside the gene matches. In germline, CDR1 is SEHNR, CDR2 FQNEAQ (reference sequence). CDR3 sequence: CASSVSQGAGSDTQYF. The CDR3 nucleotides read TGTGCCAGCAGCGTAAGCCAGGGGGCAGGATCAGATACGCAGTATTTT.

The V call is TRBV29-1, the J call TRBJ1-1; no definite D call. In germline, CDR1 is SQVTM, CDR2 ANQGSEA. The CDR3 is 12 amino acids. Trimming shortened V by 3 bases and J by 1 base, and 6 bases separated the two germline ends. As DNA, the CDR3 is TGCAGCGTTGAGGCCAAGAACACTGAAGCTTTCTTT. Protein product: CSVEAKNTEAFF. Based on the CDR3 plus reference TRBV29-1 and TRBJ1-1, the full variable domain is SAVISQKPSRDICQRGTSLTIQCQVDSQVTMMFWYRQQPGQSLTLIATANQGSEATYESGFVIDKFPISRPNLTFSTLTVSNMSPEDSSIYLCSVEAKNTEAFFGQGTRLTVV.

The V gene is TRBV18, the J gene TRBJ1-4, with D possibly TRBD1 on 5 matching bases. The V and J ends lost 7 bases and 3 bases respectively, with 9 bases between them. Per germline, CDR1 KGHSH and CDR2 LQKENI. The CDR3 covers 13 residues. The CDR3 DNA is TGTGCCAGCTGCAGGGATCCTAATGAAAAACTGTTTTTT. It translates to CASCRDPNEKLFF.

V is TRBV2 and J is TRBJ1-4, with D uncertain. Germline V gene sequence: CDR1 SNHLY, CDR2 FYNNEI. The CDR3 is 15 amino acids. Trimming cost V 1 base and J 8 bases, with 14 bases left between them. CDR3 nucleotides: TGTGCCAGCAGTGAAGGGTCGGGGTCGGAAGAAAAACTGTTTTTT. This sequence encodes CASSEGSGSEEKLFF. Supplemented by reference TRBV2 and TRBJ1-4, the full variable domain reads EPEVTQTPSHQVTQMGQEVILRCVPISNHLYFYWYRQILGQKVEFLVSFYNNEISEKSEIFDDQFSVERPDGSNFTLKIRSTKLEDSAMYFCASSEGSGSEEKLFFGSGTQLSVL.

The CDR3 DNA sequence: TGTGCCAGCAGCCCGCGGAGTGGCGGAGATACGCAGTATTTT. As protein: CASSPRSGGDTQYF. This chain connects TRBV11-3 to TRBJ2-3; D unclear. CDR1 is SGHNT and CDR2 is YENEEA in the germline V gene. The CDR3 extends over 14 amino acids. V was cut by 5 bases and J by 5 bases, with 14 bases left in between. Based on the CDR3 plus reference TRBV11-3 and TRBJ2-3, the full variable domain is EAGVVQSPRYKIIEKKQPVAFWCNPISGHNTLYWYLQNLGQGPELLIRYENEEAVDDSQLPKDRFSAERLKGVDSTLKIQPAELGDSAVYLCASSPRSGGDTQYFGPGTRLTVL.

V usage is TRBV5-5 and J usage is TRBJ1-2, with D unresolved. This CDR3 is built from 16 residues. Looked up from germline, CDR1 is SGHKS and CDR2 is YYEKEE (reference sequence). Trimming stripped 3 bases from V and 4 bases from J, with 19 bases between. In nucleotides, the CDR3 is TGTGCCAGCAGCTCCCTTGGGAGTCTTACCATCTATGGCTACACCTTC. Translating it yields CASSSLGSLTIYGYTF.

This rearrangement joins TRBV3-1 (or the pseudogene TRBV3-2) to TRBJ2-3, with D hard to call. Per germline, CDR1 LGHDT and CDR2 YNNKEL (reference sequence). Trimming removed 4 bases from V and 4 bases from J, with 9 bases in between. This CDR3 has 13 residues. CDR3 in DNA: TGTGCCAGCAGCCCGCGCGAGGCAGATACGCAGTATTTT. Its protein is CASSPREADTQYF.

This rearrangement joins TRBV3-1 (or the pseudogene TRBV3-2) to TRBJ1-2, with 8 bases matching TRBD1. V shed 5 bases and J 4 bases; nucleotides not matched to a gene: 9. The germline gives CDR1 LGHDT, CDR2 YNNKEL (reference sequence). The CDR3 length is 15 residues. CDR3 bases: TGTGCCAGCAGCGCAAGGGGACAGGACGCCTATGGCTACACCTTC. This gives the protein CASSARGQDAYGYTF.

The chain recombines TRBV15 with TRBJ1-1; no reliable D call. V lost 1 base to trimming and J lost 0 bases, with 6 bases between them. Germline CDR1 reads LNHNV; CDR2 reads YYDKDF (reference sequence). The CDR3 totals 14 residues. In DNA, the CDR3 is TGTGCCACCAGCAGAGTCCAGATGAACACTGAAGCTTTCTTT. It specifies CATSRVQMNTEAFF. The complete variable domain, with remaining parts taken from reference TRBV15 and TRBJ1-1, reads DAMVIQNPRYQVTQFGKPVTLSCSQTLNHNVMYWYQQKSSQAPKLLFHYYDKDFNNEADTPDNFQSRRPNTSFCFLDIRSPGLGDTAMYLCATSRVQMNTEAFFGQGTRLTVV.

V is TRBV5-1 and J is TRBJ2-4; D is perhaps TRBD1 (6 bases). The V end lost 3 bases, the J end lost 9 bases, and 10 bases lay between the germline ends. The CDR3 runs 12 residues. In germline, CDR1 is SGHRS, CDR2 YFSETQ. The CDR3 bases are TGCGCCAGCAGCTCGACAGGTCGCATTCAGTACTTC. Encoded protein: CASSSTGRIQYF.

This clone appeared a single time. Written as DNA, the CDR3 is TGTGCCAGCTCGGAAACGGGACAGGGATTAGGGTCCCTCCACTTT. Residues: CASSETGQGLGSLHF. The chain is built from TRBV18 and TRBJ1-6; 9 bases align to TRBD1. This CDR3 has 15 amino acids. Germline V gene data show CDR1 as KGHSH and CDR2 as LQKENI. V trimming: 6 bases; J trimming: 14 bases; junction bases outside the gene matches: 14.

The chain carries TRBV3-1 (or the pseudogene TRBV3-2) and TRBJ1-4; 12 bases fit TRBD1. CDR1 and CDR2 from the germline V gene are LGHDT and YNNKEL (reference sequence). This CDR3 spans 16 amino acids. With 3 bases clipped from V and 8 bases from J, the junction kept 7 bases outside the gene matches. CDR3 residues: CASSHRGQGAREKLFF. CDR3 sequence (DNA): TGTGCCAGCAGCCATCGGGGACAGGGGGCAAGGGAAAAACTGTTTTTT.

The chain recombines TRBV5-8 with TRBJ2-2; 10 positions match TRBD1. The germline V gene encodes CDR1 SGHTS and CDR2 YDEGEE. The CDR3 has 16 residues. V gave up 3 bases and J gave up 1 base; unmatched junction bases: 3. The CDR3 protein is CASSSDRGLNTGELFF. CDR3 sequence (DNA): TGTGCCAGCAGCTCCGACAGGGGGCTGAACACCGGGGAGCTGTTTTTT.

The rearrangement links TRBV27 to TRBJ2-7, with 8 bases aligning to TRBD1. Germline assignment: CDR1 MNHEY and CDR2 SMNVEV (reference sequence). Unmatched junction bases numbered 10, after V lost 6 bases and J lost 0 bases. This CDR3 contains 16 residues. This chain's CDR3 is CASRRRGTGTSYEQYF. The CDR3 bases are TGTGCCAGCAGGCGGCGAGGGACAGGAACCTCCTACGAGCAGTACTTC.

The chain joins TRBV5-4 to TRBJ1-6; a possible D gene is TRBD1 (6 bases). CDR3 length: 18 amino acids. Trimming removed 0 bases at V and 5 bases at J, with 18 bases between. The germline V gene encodes CDR1 SGHNT and CDR2 YYREEE (reference sequence). For the CDR3, the DNA is TGTGCCAGCAGCTTGGAGAAAGGGGGACCCAAGAATAATTCACCCCTCCACTTT. Protein: CASSLEKGGPKNNSPLHF.

This clone was counted a few times. The sample has other DNA sequences that encode this CDR3 too. The chain is built from TRBV29-1 and TRBJ1-1; TRBD1 aligns across 12 bases. V trimming: 3 bases; J trimming: 4 bases; junction bases outside the gene matches: 6. The germline V gene has CDR1 SQVTM and CDR2 ANQGSEA. The CDR3 is made up of 15 amino acids. CDR3 bases: TGCAGCGTTGAGGGGACAGGGGGCTCAGGCACTGAAGCTTTCTTT. Its translation: CSVEGTGGSGTEAFF. The full variable domain, its missing parts supplied by reference TRBV29-1 and TRBJ1-1, is SAVISQKPSRDICQRGTSLTIQCQVDSQVTMMFWYRQQPGQSLTLIATANQGSEATYESGFVIDKFPISRPNLTFSTLTVSNMSPEDSSIYLCSVEGTGGSGTEAFFGQGTRLTVV.

V and J are TRBV5-8 and TRBJ2-5, with D maybe TRBD2 (6 bases). Germline V gene lookup returns CDR1 SGHTS and CDR2 YDEGEE. The V end lost 3 bases, the J end lost 3 bases, and 18 bases lay between the germline ends. The CDR3 is 16 residues long. In DNA, the CDR3 is TGTGCCAGCAGCTCCCTAGGGGACTGGAGCGAAGAGACCCAGTACTTC. It yields the protein CASSSLGDWSEETQYF.